This is a list of T cell receptor beta chains from one sample in a study of blood T cell repertoires in COVID-19. The repertoire was sequenced with immunoSEQ multiplex PCR; TCRdb's copy has only in-frame clones and lacks some. The sample lists 300,000 to 350,000 clones, roughly 89% occurring once. Sequenced input: PBMCs or T cells enriched from blood (not recorded which). The receptors come from a woman under 30 with acute COVID-19. Both conserved end residues are part of each CDR3. Each record gives: J gene, V gene, CDR3 protein.

j_gene: TRBJ2-5; v_gene: TRBV7-2; CDR3aa: CASSLDPSGVGTQYF
j_gene: TRBJ1-5; v_gene: TRBV7-9; CDR3aa: CASSPGTAPSNQPQHF
j_gene: TRBJ1-2; v_gene: TRBV28; CDR3aa: CASRWGQEGYGYTF
j_gene: TRBJ2-7; v_gene: TRBV11-2; CDR3aa: CASTHHIRLAGVEEQYF
j_gene: TRBJ1-5; v_gene: TRBV19; CDR3aa: CASSPGERQPQHF
j_gene: TRBJ2-1; v_gene: TRBV5-1; CDR3aa: CASSLAGNYNEQFF
j_gene: TRBJ1-2; v_gene: TRBV21-1; CDR3aa: CASSKVAGGLLGGYTF
j_gene: TRBJ1-1; v_gene: TRBV5-1; CDR3aa: CASSLQGWANTEAFF
j_gene: TRBJ1-2; v_gene: TRBV27; CDR3aa: CASSSTEQGAHRYGYTF
j_gene: TRBJ2-7; v_gene: TRBV3-1/TRBV3-2; CDR3aa: CASSLSGDSYEQYF
j_gene: TRBJ2-1; v_gene: TRBV27; CDR3aa: CASSFGPWTSGLNEQFF
j_gene: TRBJ2-7; v_gene: TRBV7-2; CDR3aa: CASSLGMAGGGYEQYF
j_gene: TRBJ1-2; v_gene: TRBV28; CDR3aa: CASRAGTGGSGGYTF
j_gene: TRBJ1-2; v_gene: TRBV5-4; CDR3aa: CASSLRGSGYTF
j_gene: TRBJ1-4; v_gene: TRBV11-3; CDR3aa: CASSSGQRNEKLFF
j_gene: TRBJ2-3; v_gene: TRBV12-3/TRBV12-4; CDR3aa: CASSGRNTDTQYF
j_gene: TRBJ1-1; v_gene: TRBV10-2; CDR3aa: CASSESNGNTEAFF
j_gene: TRBJ2-2; v_gene: TRBV19; CDR3aa: CASTSSGANTGELFF
j_gene: TRBJ1-3; v_gene: TRBV29-1; CDR3aa: CSVEDGAGNTIYF
j_gene: TRBJ2-5; v_gene: TRBV6-1; CDR3aa: CASSDHGTGKAQYF
j_gene: TRBJ2-7; v_gene: TRBV28; CDR3aa: CASSPGTSGSYEQYF
j_gene: TRBJ1-1; v_gene: TRBV5-8; CDR3aa: CASTPWGRRSNTEAFF
j_gene: TRBJ1-3; v_gene: TRBV28; CDR3aa: CASSSTGSGNTIYF
j_gene: TRBJ2-7; v_gene: TRBV3-1/TRBV3-2; CDR3aa: CASSRGTAGYEQYF
j_gene: TRBJ1-1; v_gene: TRBV24-1; CDR3aa: CATSEIKRGTEAFF
j_gene: TRBJ2-1; v_gene: TRBV5-1; CDR3aa: CASSWDRGGHNEQFF